This record looks at one TCR beta chain sequence and its context. This entry comes from a study of tumor-infiltrating lymphocytes in primary liver carcinoma. About the study: Staging placed the tumors at T1-T3 N0M0, and they measured about 4.2 to 10 cm across.

CDR3 length: 15 residues. V was clipped by 5 bases and J by 10 bases; unmatched bases: 13. CDR1 and CDR2 from the germline V gene are MGHRA and YSYEKL. Starting from approximately 500 ng of total RNA, TCR beta cDNA was produced with a primer in the constant region. ARM-PCR was slightly modified, and three nested multiplex PCR rounds with it gave rise to the TCR beta libraries. The first two PCR rounds, approximately 10 cycles each, used TRBV1-TRBV30 forward primers and a C-beta reverse primer. TCRdb recomputed calls from the multiplex PCR reads with MiXCR, one row per CDR3 protein. The table shows about 320,000 distinct CDR3 sequences, with 65% occurring only once. Unsorted whole blood served as the source of blood RNA, and germline DNA was extracted as well.

This TCR derives from a man aged 35-49 years with primary liver carcinoma and hepatitis B virus infection. The genes are TRBV4-1 and TRBJ2-1; the match to TRBD1 covers 8 bases. The sequenced sample was peripheral blood. This chain's CDR3 is CASSSSGGAKYEQFF. Here the CDR3 DNA reads TGCGCCAGCAGCTCTTCAGGGGGCGCGAAGTACGAGCAGTTCTTC.